One sample yielded the 11 T cell receptor beta chains listed below, sequenced in a study of T cell responses to AZD1222 COVID-19 vaccine. The repertoire was sequenced with immunoSEQ multiplex PCR; TCRdb's copy has only in-frame clones and lacks some. The data hold tens of thousands of clones, with roughly 89% observed a single time. The sequencing used peripheral blood, collected 28 days after the second AZD1222 dose. The receptors originated from an adult who received the AZD1222 COVID-19 vaccine.

The V gene is TRBV10-1, the J gene TRBJ2-5; D is unclear. Trimming removed 2 bases at V and 2 bases at J, with 6 bases between. Germline V gene sequence: CDR1 WNHNN, CDR2 SYGVQD (reference sequence). This CDR3 spans 13 amino acids. The CDR3, as DNA: TGCGCCAGCAGTGAGGGCCTACAAGAGACCCAGTACTTC. It yields the protein CASSEGLQETQYF.

This sequence joins TRBV13 and TRBJ2-1; no definite D call. The length of the CDR3 is 14 residues. Germline V lookup: CDR1 PRHDT, CDR2 FYEKMQ (reference sequence). V was pared by 5 bases and J by 3 bases, with 11 bases between. The CDR3 sequence: CASSTVDIYNEQFF. CDR3 nucleotides: TGTGCCAGCAGCACTGTTGACATCTACAATGAGCAGTTCTTC.

The rearrangement joins TRBV10-2 to TRBJ1-6, with D hard to call. The CDR3 loop spans 17 amino acids. Trimming stripped 0 bases from V and 0 bases from J, with 9 bases between. The V gene's germline CDR1 is WSHSY and CDR2 SAAADI. DNA of the CDR3: TGCGCCAGCAGTGAGTCGAGGCGGAGCTCCTATAATTCACCCCTCCACTTT. The encoded protein is CASSESRRSSYNSPLHF.

Worth noting for this clone: Other DNA sequences in the same sample also yield this CDR3. The gene calls are TRBV5-1 and TRBJ2-1, with 11 bases that match TRBD2. CDR1 is SGHRS and CDR2 is YFSETQ in the germline V gene. The CDR3 covers 15 residues. The ends lost 3 bases at V and 4 bases at J; junction bases unmatched: 3. CDR3 amino acids: CASSSTSGGYNEQFF. CDR3 DNA: TGCGCCAGCAGCTCTACTAGCGGGGGTTACAATGAGCAGTTCTTC.

The chain uses TRBV18 and TRBJ2-3; D remains ambiguous. The V and J ends lost 1 base and 1 base respectively, with 12 bases between them. From germline, CDR1 is KGHSH and CDR2 LQKENI. This CDR3 comprises 16 residues. The CDR3 DNA reads as TGTGCCAGCTCACCACGTCAAGAGTGGGGCACAGATACGCAGTATTTT. Protein sequence: CASSPRQEWGTDTQYF.

The chain carries TRBV12-3 or TRBV12-4 and TRBJ2-7; D unclear. The V end was cut by 2 bases, the J end by 11 bases, with 10 bases between. The CDR3 sequence is 11 residues long. DNA for the CDR3: TGTGCCAGCAGTTTACAGGCTAGAAAGTACTTC. As protein: CASSLQARKYF.

This chain uses TRBV5-6 with TRBJ2-2; D call uncertain. V was trimmed by 2 bases and J by 0 bases, leaving 8 bases between them. Germline CDR1 SGHDT, CDR2 YYEEEE. The CDR3 runs to 15 residues. This chain's CDR3 is CASSFRTTNTGELFF. CDR3 nucleotide sequence: TGTGCCAGCAGCTTCCGGACGACGAACACCGGGGAGCTGTTTTTT.

The V gene is TRBV5-4, the J gene TRBJ2-5; D gene uncertain. The CDR3 covers 12 residues. V lost 7 bases and J 4 bases, leaving 11 bases between the germline ends. Germline V gene sequence: CDR1 SGHNT, CDR2 YYREEE (reference sequence). The CDR3 spells CASAENAETQYF. As DNA, the CDR3 is TGTGCCAGCGCTGAGAATGCAGAGACCCAGTACTTC. Variable domain in full (rest from reference TRBV5-4 and TRBJ2-5): ETGVTQSPTHLIKTRGQQVTLRCSSQSGHNTVSWYQQALGQGPQFIFQYYREEENGRGNFPPRFSGLQFPNYSSELNVNALELDDSALYLCASAENAETQYFGPGTRLLVL.

The gene calls are TRBV12-5 and TRBJ1-2; 7 bases match TRBD1. The CDR3 spans 16 residues. CDR1 is LGHNT and CDR2 is FRNRAP in the germline V gene. With 6 bases clipped from V and 3 bases from J, the junction kept 13 bases outside the gene matches. In DNA form, the CDR3 reads TGTGCTAGTGGGTCACAGGGGACGGTACAAGACTATGGCTACACCTTC. The encoded protein is CASGSQGTVQDYGYTF.

The chain joins TRBV5-6 to TRBJ1-3, with D uncertain. Germline V gene sequence: CDR1 SGHDT, CDR2 YYEEEE. V lost 3 bases and J lost 4, with 11 bases in between. This CDR3 contains 14 residues. DNA for the CDR3: TGTGCCAGCAGCTCCAGAGGGAAAGGAAACACCATATATTTT. The encoded protein is CASSSRGKGNTIYF.

The chain is built from TRBV4-1 and TRBJ2-7, with D hard to call. Germline lookup yields CDR1 MGHRA and CDR2 YSYEKL. Trimming pared 1 base from V and 7 bases from J, leaving 20 bases between. The CDR3 has 16 amino acids. The CDR3 coding sequence is TGCGCCAGCAGCCAAGTGGACCTTATAACCCATCGTGAGCAGTACTTC. Translated, it gives CASSQVDLITHREQYF.